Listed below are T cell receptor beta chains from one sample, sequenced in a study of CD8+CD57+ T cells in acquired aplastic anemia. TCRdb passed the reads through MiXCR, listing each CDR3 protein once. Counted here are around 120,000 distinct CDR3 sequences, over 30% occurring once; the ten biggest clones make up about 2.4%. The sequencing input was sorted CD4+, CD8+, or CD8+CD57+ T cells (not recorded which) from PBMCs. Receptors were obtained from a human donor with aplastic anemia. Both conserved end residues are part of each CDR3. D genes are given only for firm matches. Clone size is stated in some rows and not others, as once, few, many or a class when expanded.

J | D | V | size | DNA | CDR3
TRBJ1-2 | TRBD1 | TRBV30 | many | TGTGCCTGGGGACAGGGGAACTATGGCTACACCTTC | CAWGQGNYGYTF
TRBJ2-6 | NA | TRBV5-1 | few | TGCGCCAGCAGCTTGGACAGCTCTGGGGCCAACGTCCTGACTTTC | CASSLDSSGANVLTF
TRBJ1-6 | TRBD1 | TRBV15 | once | TGTGCCACCAGCAGAGATAGAGCTTTAGGACAGGGTGGCTCACCCCTCCACTTT | CATSRDRALGQGGSPLHF
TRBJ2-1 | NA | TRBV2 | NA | TGTGCCAGCAGTGAAGAGTGGACCAAATACAATGAGCAGTTCTTC | CASSEEWTKYNEQFF
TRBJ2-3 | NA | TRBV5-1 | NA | TGCGCCTGCAGCTTAGAGGGGGCGGGGGATACGCAGTATTTT | CACSLEGAGDTQYF
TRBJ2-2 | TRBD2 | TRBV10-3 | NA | TGTGCCATCAGACTAGCGGGGACCACCGGGGAGCTGTTTTTT | CAIRLAGTTGELFF
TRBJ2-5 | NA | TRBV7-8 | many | TGTGCCAGCAGCCCAAGGCGGACCCCGGGCCCCGAAGAGACCCAGTACTTC | CASSPRRTPGPEETQYF
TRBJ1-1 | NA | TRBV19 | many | TGTGCCAGTCGTGTCAGGGGAAGGAGGGTGAACACTGAAGCTTTCTTT | CASRVRGRRVNTEAFF
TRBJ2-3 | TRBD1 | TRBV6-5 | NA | TGTGCCAGCAGCTACGGTCAGGGGGTAGAAGATACGCAGTATTTT | CASSYGQGVEDTQYF
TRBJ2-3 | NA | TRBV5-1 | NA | TGCGCCAGCAGTTCGGGGAACCGGCCTAGCGCAGATACGCAGTATTTT | CASSSGNRPSADTQYF
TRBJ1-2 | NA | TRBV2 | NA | TGTGCCAGCAGGATGCCGCCGGGTGGCTACACCTTC | CASRMPPGGYTF
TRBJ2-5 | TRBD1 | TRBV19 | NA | TGTGCCAGTAGTATAGTTGGGACAGGGCAAGAGACCCAGTACTTC | CASSIVGTGQETQYF
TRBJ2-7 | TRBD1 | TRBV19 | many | TGTGCCAGTAGCGCAGGGGGCCCTGGGGAGCAGTACTTC | CASSAGGPGEQYF
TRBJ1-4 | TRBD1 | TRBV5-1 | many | TGCGCCAGCAGCGAAACGTGGGGACAGGGCAATGAAAAACTGTTTTTT | CASSETWGQGNEKLFF
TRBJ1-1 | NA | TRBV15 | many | TGTGCCACCAGCAGAGATGTGCGGGGGGCGACTGAAGCTTTCTTT | CATSRDVRGATEAFF
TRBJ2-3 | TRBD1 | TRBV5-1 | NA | TGCGCCAGCAGGGGGGGACAGGGCAGCACAGATACGCAGTATTTT | CASRGGQGSTDTQYF
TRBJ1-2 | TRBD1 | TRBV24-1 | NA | TGTGCCACCAGTGACCAGGGGGTCTATGGCTACACCTTC | CATSDQGVYGYTF
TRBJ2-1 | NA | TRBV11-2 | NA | TGTGCCAGCAGTCCTGTCAGGAAGGCGGGGTTCGATCACAATGAGCAGTTCTTC | CASSPVRKAGFDHNEQFF
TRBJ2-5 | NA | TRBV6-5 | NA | TGTGCCAGCAGTTACTACCACCAAGAGACCCAGTACTTC | CASSYYHQETQYF
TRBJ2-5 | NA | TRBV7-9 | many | TGTGCCAGCAGCGTCGGAGAGTACCAAGAGACCCAGTACTTC | CASSVGEYQETQYF
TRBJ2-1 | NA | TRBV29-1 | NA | TGCAGACTCGGGACAACCAATGAGCAGTTCTTC | CRLGTTNEQFF
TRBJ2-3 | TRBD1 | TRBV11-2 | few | TGTGCCAGCAGCTTAGGTCCCGACAGGGGGCCCACAGATACGCAGTATTTT | CASSLGPDRGPTDTQYF
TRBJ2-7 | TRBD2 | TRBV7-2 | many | TGTGCCAGCAGCCTAGGGACTAGCGGGTCCTACGAGCAGTACTTC | CASSLGTSGSYEQYF
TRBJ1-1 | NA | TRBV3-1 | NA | TGTGCCAGCAGCCACATACAGGGGAACACTGAAGCTTTCTTT | CASSHIQGNTEAFF
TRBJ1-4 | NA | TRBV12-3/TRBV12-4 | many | TGTGCCAGCAGTAGGACGGGGAGGCGGAAACTGTTTTTT | CASSRTGRRKLFF
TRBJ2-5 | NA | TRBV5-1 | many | TGCGCCAGCAGCTTGAATCTCCGGGAGACCCAGTACTTC | CASSLNLRETQYF
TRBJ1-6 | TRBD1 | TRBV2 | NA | TGTGCCAGCTCCCGGACAGGGAGCTCCTATAATTCACCCCTCCACTTT | CASSRTGSSYNSPLHF
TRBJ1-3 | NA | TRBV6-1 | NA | TGTGCCAGCAGTGAAGGAGGGGGTGGAAACGCCATATATTTT | CASSEGGGGNAIYF
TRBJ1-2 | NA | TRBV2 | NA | TGTGCCAGCGCGACAGGAATCTATGGCTACACCTTC | CASATGIYGYTF
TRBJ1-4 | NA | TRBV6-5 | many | TGTGCCAGCAGGCCTAGGGAAACGGAAAAACTGTTTTTT | CASRPRETEKLFF
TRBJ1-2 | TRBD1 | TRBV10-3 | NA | TGTGCCATCAGTGAGTCGGGGACAGGGATATCGGCGAGGGGCTACACCTTC | CAISESGTGISARGYTF
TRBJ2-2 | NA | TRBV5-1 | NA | TGCGCCAGCAGCTCTTGGACGGCCGACACCGGGGAGCTGTTTTTT | CASSSWTADTGELFF
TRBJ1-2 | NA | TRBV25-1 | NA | TGTGCCAGCAGTGCCTCGGGTAATAACTATGGCTACACCTTC | CASSASGNNYGYTF
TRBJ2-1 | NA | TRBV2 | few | TGTGCCAGCAGTTCCACCCGATTGATGGATGAGCAGTTCTTC | CASSSTRLMDEQFF
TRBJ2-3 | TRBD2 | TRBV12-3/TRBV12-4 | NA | TGTGCCAGCCTGACTAGCGGGGGGCCGGCCCCCCCCACAGATACGCAGTATTTT | CASLTSGGPAPPTDTQYF
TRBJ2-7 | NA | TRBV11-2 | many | TGTGCCAGCAGCTTAGATGGAGGACGGGGGGCCTCCTACGAGCAGTACTTC | CASSLDGGRGASYEQYF
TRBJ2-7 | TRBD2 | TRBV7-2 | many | TGTGCCAGCAGCTTAGCGCAGGGACTAGCGACTTCCTACGAGCAGTACTTC | CASSLAQGLATSYEQYF
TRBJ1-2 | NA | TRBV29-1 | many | TGCAGCGTAGGAGATGGGGGCGACTATGGCTACACCTTC | CSVGDGGDYGYTF
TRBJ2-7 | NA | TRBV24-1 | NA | TGTGCCACCAGTGATGGGGCGGACGGTTCCTACGAGCAGTACTTC | CATSDGADGSYEQYF
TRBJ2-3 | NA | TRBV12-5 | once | TGTGCTAGTGGTTTGGGGGGGCGAACGCAGTATTTT | CASGLGGRTQYF
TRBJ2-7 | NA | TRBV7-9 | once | TGTGCCAGCAGCGCGGACTACGAGCAGTACTTC | CASSADYEQYF
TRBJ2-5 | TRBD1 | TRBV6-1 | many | TGTGCCAGCAGCCTCCGGGACAGGGGATCAGAGACCCAGTACTTC | CASSLRDRGSETQYF
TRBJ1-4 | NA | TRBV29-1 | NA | TGCAGCGCCAGCGAAGGGCTACCGGGGGAAAAACTGTTTTTT | CSASEGLPGEKLFF
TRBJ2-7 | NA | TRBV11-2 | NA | TGTGCCAGCAGCAAAACAGCGGATGGGGGCTACGAGCAGTACTTC | CASSKTADGGYEQYF
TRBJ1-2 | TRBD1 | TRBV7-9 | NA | TGTGCCAGCAGCTCCGGGACAGTCCCAGCGCATGGCCACACCTTC | CASSSGTVPAHGHTF
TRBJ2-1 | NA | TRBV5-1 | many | TGCGCCAGCAGCTTGGAATACGGGGGACACCTAGGGGAGCAGTTCTTC | CASSLEYGGHLGEQFF
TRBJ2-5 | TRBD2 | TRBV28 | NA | TGTGCCAGCAGTTTGGTACTAGCGGGGGGCCTAGAGACCCAGTACTTC | CASSLVLAGGLETQYF
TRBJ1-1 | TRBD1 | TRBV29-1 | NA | TGCAGCGTTGTGGGACAGCAGAACACTGAAGCTTTCTTT | CSVVGQQNTEAFF
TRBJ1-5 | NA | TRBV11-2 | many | TGTGCCAGCAGCCCGGGGAATAATCAGCCCCAGCATTTT | CASSPGNNQPQHF
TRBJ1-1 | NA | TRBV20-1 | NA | TGCAGTGCTAGAGATCAGCTGGCTACTGAAGCTTTCTTT | CSARDQLATEAFF
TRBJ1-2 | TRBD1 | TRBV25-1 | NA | TGTGCCAGCAGTCCAAGGACAGGGCCGGCCTATGGCTACACCTTC | CASSPRTGPAYGYTF